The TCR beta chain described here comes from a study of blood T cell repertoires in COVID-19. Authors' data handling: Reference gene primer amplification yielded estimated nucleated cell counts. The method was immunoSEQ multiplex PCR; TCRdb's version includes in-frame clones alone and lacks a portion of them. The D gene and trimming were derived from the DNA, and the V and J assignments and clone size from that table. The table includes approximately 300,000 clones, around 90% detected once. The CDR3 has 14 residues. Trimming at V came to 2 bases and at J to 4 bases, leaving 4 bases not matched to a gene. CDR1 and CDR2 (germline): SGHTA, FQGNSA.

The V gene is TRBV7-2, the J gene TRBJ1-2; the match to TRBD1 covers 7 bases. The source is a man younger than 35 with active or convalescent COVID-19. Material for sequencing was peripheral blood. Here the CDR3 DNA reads TGTGCCAGCAGCTTATTCCAGGGGGTCTATGGCTACACCTTC. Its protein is CASSLFQGVYGYTF.